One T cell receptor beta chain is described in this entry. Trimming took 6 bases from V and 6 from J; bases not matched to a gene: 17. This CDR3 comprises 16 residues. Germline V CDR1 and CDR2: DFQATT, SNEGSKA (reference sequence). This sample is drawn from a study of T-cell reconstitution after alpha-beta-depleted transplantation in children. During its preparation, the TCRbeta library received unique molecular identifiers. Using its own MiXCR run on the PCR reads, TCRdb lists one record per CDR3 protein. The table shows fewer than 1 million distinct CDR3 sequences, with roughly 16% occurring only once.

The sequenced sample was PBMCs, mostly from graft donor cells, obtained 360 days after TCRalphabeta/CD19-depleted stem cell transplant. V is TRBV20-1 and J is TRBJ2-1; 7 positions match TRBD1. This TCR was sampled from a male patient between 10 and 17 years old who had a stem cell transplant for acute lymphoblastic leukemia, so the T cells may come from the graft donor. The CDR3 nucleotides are TGCAGTGCCGAAGAAGGGGGCGCACCCAGGGGCAATGAGCAGTTCTTC. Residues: CSAEEGGAPRGNEQFF.